The clone carrying this T cell receptor beta chain was seen ten or more times. Its antigen remains unidentified. The source of the sample is a study of T cell repertoires in cytomegalovirus infection. Findings and caveats of the study: Clonotype analysis showed dominance of the ex vivo response by HLA-C-restricted CMV-specific TCR beta clonotypes. Identification of carriers of CMV plus the relevant HLA was achieved through cumulative public TCR beta family frequency.

TCRdb reanalysed the reads using MiXCR and keeps one entry per CDR3 protein. The table records about 490,000 distinct CDR3 sequences, approximately 10% of them present only once. V shed 10 bases and J shed 3 bases, with 19 bases lying between them. CDR1 is MDHEN, CDR2 SYDVKM, per germline. The CDR3 is 14 residues long. Sample: PBMCs. This chain connects TRBV28 to TRBJ2-7; possible D gene TRBD2, 6 bases. The sequence was obtained from a human donor in good health (CMV status not recorded). Some clones in this sample may be carry-over from other donors' samples. DNA of the CDR3: TGTGCCACCTCCCTGGGGGGAGAGGGCTACGAGCAGTACTTC. Amino acids: CATSLGGEGYEQYF.